The 10 T cell receptor beta chains below all came from one sample that was sequenced in a study of T cell repertoires in cytomegalovirus infection (dated by TCRdb to 2018 to 2020). The run used an Illumina HiSeq 1500. TCRdb trimmed public reads at Q25 via fastp, called clones via MiXCR and kept in-frame beta chains. One record per CDR3 amino acid sequence lists the most common genes and DNA. The sample profile shows more than 200,000 distinct CDR3 sequences; less than 9.5% of them were found once. The ten most abundant clones make up around 15% of the sample. Sequences were obtained from PBMCs. All receptors derive from a human donor in good health (CMV status not recorded). Some clones in this sample may be carry-over from other donors' samples.

This clonotype occurred many times. V is TRBV7-2 and J is TRBJ1-2; D is possibly TRBD1 (6 bases). Germline V gene lookup returns CDR1 SGHTA and CDR2 FQGNSA. The length of the CDR3 is 15 residues. V lost 2 bases and J 4 bases, leaving 14 bases between the germline ends. CDR3 residues: CASSLFSGEVYGYTF. The DNA of the CDR3 is TGTGCCAGCAGCTTATTTTCAGGGGAGGTCTATGGCTACACCTTC.

This clonotype was picked up a small number of times. This chain uses TRBV15 with TRBJ2-5; 10 nucleotides line up with TRBD1. The CDR3 has 15 residues. Germline V gene lookup returns CDR1 LNHNV and CDR2 YYDKDF (reference sequence). V trimming: 8 bases; J trimming: 5 bases; junction bases outside the gene matches: 11. CDR3 residues: CATAPERQGAETQYF. The CDR3 DNA reads as TGTGCCACCGCGCCGGAGAGACAGGGGGCGGAGACCCAGTACTTC.

This clonotype was counted at least ten times. The chain uses TRBV7-8 and TRBJ2-7, with 8 bases identical to TRBD2. CDR3 length equals 20 residues. Germline assignment: CDR1 SGHVS and CDR2 FQNEAQ. Trimming removed 1 base from V and 3 bases from J; junction bases left unmatched: 20. The CDR3 sequence: CASSLETVGGSGSLRYEQYF. The DNA of the CDR3 is TGTGCCAGCAGCTTAGAGACGGTCGGAGGAAGCGGGAGTCTTCGCTACGAGCAGTACTTC.

This rearrangement joins TRBV29-1 to TRBJ2-5; TRBD1 matches 7 bases. The CDR3 extends over 13 amino acids. The J segment lost 1 base and the V segment lost 5 bases, leaving 4 bases of the junction unmatched. Germline V gene data show CDR1 as SQVTM and CDR2 as ANQGSEA. The CDR3 is CSVTGQIQETQYF. Written as DNA, the CDR3 is TGCAGCGTTACGGGACAGATCCAAGAGACCCAGTACTTC.

This clonotype was detected ten times or more. V and J are TRBV7-8 and TRBJ2-5; the match to TRBD2 covers 9 bases. Germline V gene sequence: CDR1 SGHVS, CDR2 FQNEAQ. The CDR3 length is 13 residues. J gave up 5 bases and V 6 bases, and 4 bases lay outside the gene matches. As DNA, the CDR3 is TGTGCCAGCAGGGGCGGGGGGGCGGAGACCCAGTACTTC. Translation gives CASRGGGAETQYF. Based on the CDR3 plus reference TRBV7-8 and TRBJ2-5, the full variable domain is GAGVSQSPRYKVAKRGQDVALRCDPISGHVSLFWYQQALGQGPEFLTYFQNEAQLDKSGLPSDRFFAERPEGSVSTLKIQRTQQEDSAVYLCASRGGGAETQYFGPGTRLLVL.

The chain links TRBV4-1 to TRBJ2-1; 7 bases agree with TRBD2. CDR3 length: 18 residues. V dropped 3 bases and J dropped 6; count of bases not matched to a gene: 17. Germline V gene lookup returns CDR1 MGHRA and CDR2 YSYEKL. The CDR3: CASSHITPTSSDPNEQFF. In DNA, the CDR3 is TGCGCCAGCAGCCATATCACCCCGACTAGCTCGGACCCCAATGAGCAGTTCTTC.

As for this clonotype: A clone one base away is much larger, so this may be a read error. The gene calls are TRBV12-3 or TRBV12-4 and TRBJ2-3; a weak D match, TRBD1 (6 bases). The CDR3 totals 13 residues. V lost 6 bases to trimming and J lost 0 bases, with 7 bases between them. CDR3 loop: CASSGQSTDTQYF. The CDR3 nucleotides are TGTGCCAGCAGCGGACAGAGCACAGATACGCAGTATTTT.

The chain is built from TRBV20-1 and TRBJ2-7; 8 bases line up with TRBD2. There are 13 residues in the CDR3. Per germline, CDR1 DFQATT and CDR2 SNEGSKA (reference sequence). V dropped 6 bases and J dropped 7; count of bases not matched to a gene: 11. CDR3 nucleotide sequence: TGCAGTGCGTTAATAGCGGGAAAAGGGGAGCAGTACTTC. Translation: CSALIAGKGEQYF.

This clonotype was seen ten or more times. The chain uses TRBV15 and TRBJ2-3, with a tentative D call TRBD1 (6 bases). V lost 1 base and J 0 bases, leaving 14 bases between the germline ends. Germline assignment: CDR1 LNHNV and CDR2 YYDKDF (reference sequence). The CDR3 is 17 amino acids. CDR3 residues: CATSRGVGGGSTDTQYF. The CDR3 coding sequence is TGTGCCACCAGCAGAGGAGTTGGGGGCGGGAGCACAGATACGCAGTATTTT.

The chain links TRBV20-1 to TRBJ1-1; D gene ambiguous. CDR1 and CDR2 (germline): DFQATT, SNEGSKA (reference sequence). Trimming shortened V by 3 bases and J by 6 bases, and 5 bases separated the two germline ends. The CDR3 has 10 residues. CDR3 sequence reads: CSARLSEAFF. The CDR3, as DNA: TGCAGTGCTAGGTTATCTGAAGCTTTCTTT.